This TCR beta chain originates from a study of OX40 agonist ivuxolimab in advanced cancers. The germline gives CDR1 SGHRS, CDR2 YFSETQ. With 5 bases clipped from V and 9 bases from J, the junction kept 8 bases outside the gene matches. This CDR3 has 13 amino acids. Method: immunoSEQ multiplex PCR; TCRdb's copy keeps in-frame clones and lacks some. The sample has some 80,000 clones; around 87% are singletons. The clonotype comes from an adult with an advanced solid tumor such as melanoma, head and neck, liver or kidney cancer. The chain employs TRBV5-1 and TRBJ2-1; 7 bases agree with TRBD2. The material was CD4+ or CD8+ T cells sorted from blood, obtained in a trial of the OX40 agonist ivuxolimab. CDR3 sequence: CASSIAGVGEQFF. The CDR3 nucleotides read TGCGCCAGCAGTATCGCGGGAGTGGGTGAGCAGTTCTTC.